A single T cell receptor (beta chain) is shown here with its context. Its antigen remains unidentified. Each TRB cDNA library was prepared by 5' RACE (with UMI labels). TCRdb re-called the 5' RACE reads and catalogs CDR3 proteins one per entry, DNA excluded. This listing includes tens of thousands of distinct CDR3 sequences. This record comes from a study of CXCR3-negative and CXCR3-positive naive CD8 T cells. Study at large: Per library, roughly 1.4 +/- 0.3 million reads; 130 million to 150 million TRB reads overall.

CDR1 is MDHEN and CDR2 is SYDVKM in the germline V gene. The CDR3 sequence is 17 residues long. Study-wide points: Memory CD8+ cells showed much lower diversity, while both naive subsets were comparably high. TRB CDR3 properties were used to infer TCR strength, and surface CD5 was comparable between naive subsets. Memory cells showed distinct TRBV-TRBJ patterns, while the two naive subsets matched.

The sequence was collected from a human donor in good health. Some clones in this sample may be carry-over from other donors' samples. Sequenced sample: memory CD8+ T cells from blood. The chain combines TRBV28 with TRBJ1-2; TCRdb names TRBD1, which stays unverified in the absence of DNA. The CDR3 loop is CASTLRAGTGERGGYTF.